This is a list of T cell receptor beta chains from one sample in a study of vaccination effects on CD4 cells after COVID-19. The protocol was immunoSEQ multiplex PCR, while the TCRdb copy is restricted to in-frame clones and leaves out a portion. The sample lists roughly 54,000 clones; roughly 77% were seen once. Their antigens remain unidentified. The material sequenced was CD4+ T cells from PBMCs cultured with HIV peptides, taken before COVID-19 vaccination. These receptors were taken from a human donor who had a prior SARS-CoV-2 infection. The conserved cysteine and the conserved F or W are not part of the CDR3 here. Fields, in order: V gene, D gene, CDR3 protein. D genes are given only for firm matches.

TRBV14 | . | ASSLNRETQY
TRBV7-2 | TRBD2 | ASSLNAGGPWETQY
TRBV9 | . | ASTTGISYNEKLF
TRBV18 | TRBD1 | ASSPMTGDFAEAF
TRBV6-2/TRBV6-3 | TRBD2 | ASSYGTSGSYEQY
TRBV7-9 | . | ASSLALGGSVAQETQY
TRBV24-1 | . | ATSDLDLSVGRSYEQY
TRBV5-1 | TRBD2 | ASSLGLADADTQY
TRBV5-1 | . | ASSLGGAGNTIY
TRBV7-3 | TRBD2 | ASSPRSGTGGELF
TRBV5-1 | TRBD2 | ASSGQGLGYNEQF
TRBV2 | TRBD1 | ASSPTRDRGIYEQY
TRBV30 | TRBD2 | AWSVASGRSTDTQY
TRBV28 | . | ASSLVGYEQY
TRBV12-1 | . | ASSSSCVSGSNQPQH
TRBV5-4 | TRBD1 | ASSTDRRTETQY